The 19 T cell receptor beta chains below were found in one sample sequenced in a study of cytomegalovirus exposure and HLA in healthy donors. A multiplex PCR was run with 60 Vbeta primers and 13 Jbeta primers. This table comes from immunoSEQ multiplex PCR, and its TCRdb copy is limited to in-frame clones, with some not included. The sample lists 100,000 to 150,000 clones, 81% seen once, with 0.6% to 0.7% in the top ten. The specimen sequenced was PBMCs. The receptor source for this set is a man aged 18 to 29 in good health and CMV-seronegative.

This chain joins TRBV27 and TRBJ2-3; D might be TRBD2 (7 bases). CDR1 and CDR2 (germline): MNHEY, SMNVEV (reference sequence). CDR3 length: 19 residues. V lost 3 bases, J lost 2 bases, and 24 bases lay in between. CDR3 region: CASSFQRFRGAMATDTQYF. CDR3 in DNA: TGTGCCAGCAGTTTTCAGAGGTTCCGGGGGGCAATGGCCACAGATACGCAGTATTTT.

J is TRBJ2-4 and V is TRBV14, with TRBD2 as a possible D gene (7 bases). The CDR3 extends over 17 amino acids. Per the germline V gene, CDR1 is SGHDN and CDR2 is FVKESK. Trimming removed 0 bases from V and 4 bases from J, with 16 bases in between. CDR3 amino acids: CASSQDRGRGAKNIQYF. The CDR3 DNA reads TGTGCCAGCAGCCAAGATCGGGGTCGGGGGGCAAAAAACATTCAGTACTTC.

The J gene is TRBJ1-6, the V gene TRBV9; D call uncertain. V shed 0 bases and J shed 9 bases, with 13 bases lying between them. The germline V gene encodes CDR1 SGDLS and CDR2 YYNGEE. The CDR3 has 15 residues. CDR3 amino acids: CASSVALGSLSPLHF. The CDR3 DNA reads as TGTGCCAGCAGCGTAGCGCTCGGGTCCCTTTCACCCCTCCACTTT. The full variable domain, its missing parts supplied by reference TRBV9 and TRBJ1-6, is DSGVTQTPKHLITATGQRVTLRCSPRSGDLSVYWYQQSLDQGLQFLIQYYNGEERAKGNILERFSAQQFPDLHSELNLSSLELGDSALYFCASSVALGSLSPLHFGNGTRLTVT.

The V and J genes are TRBV25-1 and TRBJ1-2; no clear D gene. Between the trimmed V and J ends, which lost 2 bases and 0 bases, there was a span of 16 bases. The CDR3 has 17 amino acids. Germline lookup yields CDR1 MGHDK and CDR2 SYGVNS. CDR3 region: CASSEDGAGVTNYGYTF. The DNA for the CDR3 is TGTGCCAGCAGTGAAGATGGCGCAGGTGTAACTAACTATGGCTACACCTTC.

The chain links TRBV4-1 to TRBJ2-1, with 8 positions matching TRBD2. Germline V gene sequence: CDR1 MGHRA, CDR2 YSYEKL. The CDR3 is 15 amino acids. V was clipped by 1 base and J by 4 bases; unmatched bases: 3. In DNA form, the CDR3 reads TGCGCCAGCAGCCAAGTTAGCGGGGCTTACAATGAGCAGTTCTTC. It codes for CASSQVSGAYNEQFF.

V usage is TRBV28 and J usage is TRBJ1-2; 8 nucleotides match TRBD1. Germline CDR1 is MDHEN and CDR2 is SYDVKM. The trim removed 6 bases at V and 5 bases at J, leaving 5 bases unmatched. The CDR3 is 13 amino acids. CDR3 DNA sequence: TGTGCCAGCAGCCGAAGGACAGGGTATGGCTACACCTTC. Translating it yields CASSRRTGYGYTF.

With respect to this clone: The junction and the germline gene differ at one end; a read error may be behind it. The chain joins TRBV2 to TRBJ2-3; no reliable D call. Germline V gene sequence: CDR1 SNHLY, CDR2 FYNNEI. The CDR3 length is 12 residues. CDR3 residues: CASRDRTDTQYF. The CDR3 DNA follows: TGTGCCAGCCGTGATAGAACAGATACGCAGTATTTT.

This rearrangement joins TRBV5-6 to TRBJ1-6; D uncertain. Per the germline V gene, CDR1 is SGHDT and CDR2 is YYEEEE. The CDR3 sequence is 13 residues long. The V end lost 6 bases, the J end lost 7 bases, and 11 bases lay between the germline ends. CDR3 sequence (DNA): TGTGCCAGCACCCCCCGGTCGAATTCACCCCTCCACTTT. It is translated as CASTPRSNSPLHF.

The CDR3 sequence: CASSLAGSNEQYF. Here the CDR3 DNA reads TGTGCCAGCAGCTTAGCTGGCAGTAACGAGCAGTACTTC. V and J are TRBV7-3 and TRBJ2-7; D is unresolved. This CDR3 has 13 residues. The germline V gene has CDR1 SGHTA and CDR2 FQGTGA. V was clipped by 2 bases and J by 5 bases, with 10 bases between them.

The chain carries TRBV10-3 and TRBJ2-7; 10 positions agree with TRBD1. Germline values: CDR1 ENHRY, CDR2 SYGVKD. The CDR3 length is 15 residues. With V trimmed by 11 bases and J by 6 bases, 16 bases remained unmatched. CDR3 loop: CAVSGTGAQGGEQYF. The CDR3 DNA sequence: TGTGCCGTATCGGGGACAGGGGCCCAAGGGGGCGAGCAGTACTTC.

This clone was seen a few times. V and J are TRBV6-5 and TRBJ2-3; possible D gene TRBD2, 7 bases. V was shortened by 5 bases and J by 2 bases, with 11 bases between the two germline ends. Germline V gives CDR1 MNHEY, CDR2 SVGAGI. This CDR3 region has 14 residues. In DNA, the CDR3 is TGTGCCAGCAGTGACGGGGGGCCCACAGATACGCAGTATTTT. Protein: CASSDGGPTDTQYF.

This clone was found a few times. This chain connects TRBV5-6 to TRBJ2-3, with a tentative D call TRBD1 (5 bases). The CDR3 loop spans 16 amino acids. Per the germline V gene, CDR1 is SGHDT and CDR2 is YYEEEE. The V gene lost 2 bases and the J gene lost 1 base, with 14 bases spanning the gap. For the CDR3, the DNA is TGTGCCAGCAGCTTTGTGACAGCGCCACGCACAGATACGCAGTATTTT. Its translation: CASSFVTAPRTDTQYF.

The rearrangement uses TRBV5-8 and TRBJ1-1, with TRBD1 matching over 7 bases. V was pared by 2 bases and J by 4 bases, with 2 bases of the junction left unmatched. CDR3 length: 13 amino acids. CDR1 is SGHTS and CDR2 is YDEGEE in the germline V gene. As DNA, the CDR3 is TGTGCCAGCAGCTTCCAGGGGGGCACTGAAGCTTTCTTT. It specifies CASSFQGGTEAFF.

This clone was detected a few times. The rearrangement uses TRBV2 and TRBJ2-7, with TRBD1 matching over 8 bases. Per the germline V gene, CDR1 is SNHLY and CDR2 is FYNNEI. Trimming took 4 bases from V and 2 from J; bases not matched to a gene: 7. This CDR3 has 15 residues. This CDR3 reads CASSVQWTGPYEQYF. CDR3 coding DNA: TGTGCCAGCAGTGTGCAGTGGACAGGGCCCTACGAGCAGTACTTC.

The chain combines TRBV29-1 with TRBJ1-1; 7 nucleotides align to TRBD1. Trimming removed 7 bases from V and 8 bases from J; junction bases left unmatched: 16. The CDR3 totals 14 residues. Germline V gene lookup returns CDR1 SQVTM and CDR2 ANQGSEA. Written as DNA, the CDR3 is TGCAGCGCGGCCCGGGACAGTCGAATTCACGAAGCTTTCTTT. This translates into CSAARDSRIHEAFF.

The chain employs TRBV5-5 and TRBJ2-3, with TRBD1 matching over 11 bases. CDR1 is SGHKS, CDR2 YYEKEE, per germline (reference sequence). This CDR3 comprises 18 residues. The V and J ends lost 1 base and 1 base, in that order; junction bases with no gene match: 8. The CDR3 is CASSLFGTGGIGTDTQYF. Here the CDR3 DNA reads TGTGCCAGCAGCTTGTTTGGGACAGGGGGAATTGGCACAGATACGCAGTATTTT. The variable domain in full, completed from reference TRBV5-5 and TRBJ2-3, reads DAGVTQSPTHLIKTRGQQVTLRCSPISGHKSVSWYQQVLGQGPQFIFQYYEKEERGRGNFPDRFSARQFPNYSSELNVNALLLGDSALYLCASSLFGTGGIGTDTQYFGPGTRLTVL.

The chain employs TRBV9 and TRBJ2-6, with no clear D. The CDR3 has 13 residues. Germline V gene lookup returns CDR1 SGDLS and CDR2 YYNGEE. Trimming took 4 bases from V and 2 from J, leaving 4 bases between them. The CDR3 sequence: CASSSAGANVLTF. The CDR3 DNA reads as TGTGCCAGCAGCAGCGCTGGGGCCAACGTCCTGACTTTC.

CDR3 sequence reads: CASSSRGGTEAFF. The CDR3 DNA reads TGTGCCAGCAGTTCCCGAGGGGGCACTGAAGCTTTCTTT. V usage is TRBV7-9 and J usage is TRBJ1-1, with TRBD1 as a possible D gene (6 bases). Trimming shortened V by 6 bases and J by 4 bases, and 12 bases separated the two germline ends. This CDR3 is built from 13 residues. CDR1 and CDR2 (germline): SEHNR, FQNEAQ (reference sequence). The full variable domain, with the rest looked up from reference TRBV7-9 and TRBJ1-1, is DTGVSQNPRHKITKRGQNVTFRCDPISEHNRLYWYRQTLGQGPEFLTYFQNEAQLEKSRLLSDRFSAERPKGSFSTLEIQRTEQGDSAMYLCASSSRGGTEAFFGQGTRLTVV.

This clone was seen at least ten times. The chain carries TRBV10-1 and TRBJ2-2, with D perhaps TRBD2 (5 bases). The germline V gene has CDR1 WNHNN and CDR2 SYGVQD (reference sequence). The CDR3 totals 12 residues. The V gene lost 7 bases and the J gene lost 5 bases, with 8 bases spanning the gap. CDR3 in DNA: TGCGCCAGCATAAGACTAACCGGGGAGCTGTTTTTT. Encoded protein: CASIRLTGELFF.